This T cell receptor (beta chain) is drawn from a study of CD8 T cells in Susac syndrome. Random hexamers were used to reverse transcribe the RNA input (about 0.45 to 1 ug). TCRdb fed the immunoSEQ multiplex PCR reads into MiXCR, producing one record per CDR3 protein. The sample consists of approximately 100,000 distinct CDR3 sequences, 80% to 95% of them appearing once. This clonotype came up once. Material: CD8+ T cells from PBMCs. This sequence originates from a human donor in good health.

CDR3 loop: CASSRTSGRLETQYF. The DNA for the CDR3 is TGTGCCAGTAGCCGGACTAGCGGGAGACTAGAGACCCAGTACTTC. The V call is TRBV19, the J call TRBJ2-5; TRBD2 matches 13 bases. This CDR3 comprises 15 residues. J gave up 4 bases and V 6 bases, and 5 bases lay outside the gene matches. The germline gives CDR1 LNHDA, CDR2 SQIVND (reference sequence).